This TCR beta chain originates from a study of OX40 agonist ivuxolimab in advanced cancers. Study-level information: Two cutaneous melanoma patients and one hepatocellular carcinoma patient, three in all, had partial responses. Study-wide findings and caveats: CD8+ T cells showed, on average, more clonal expansion than CD4+ cells.

A note on this clone: Its target is unknown.

Trimming pared 3 bases from V and 3 bases from J, leaving 14 bases between. From germline, CDR1 is KGHSH and CDR2 LQKENI. CDR3 size: 15 residues. Profiled with immunoSEQ multiplex PCR; TCRdb holds only in-frame clones, not every one. The sample comprises fewer than 60,000 clones, less than 85% of which are singletons, and under 4% rests with the top ten. This TCR was recovered from an adult with an advanced solid tumor such as melanoma, head and neck, liver or kidney cancer. This sample comprised CD4+ or CD8+ T cells sorted from blood, obtained in a trial of the OX40 agonist ivuxolimab. The rearrangement links TRBV18 to TRBJ2-5; D may be TRBD1 or TRBD2 (5 bases each). Here the CDR3 reads CASSPLGDVKETQYF. CDR3 bases: TGTGCCAGCTCACCTTTAGGGGACGTAAAAGAGACCCAGTACTTC.